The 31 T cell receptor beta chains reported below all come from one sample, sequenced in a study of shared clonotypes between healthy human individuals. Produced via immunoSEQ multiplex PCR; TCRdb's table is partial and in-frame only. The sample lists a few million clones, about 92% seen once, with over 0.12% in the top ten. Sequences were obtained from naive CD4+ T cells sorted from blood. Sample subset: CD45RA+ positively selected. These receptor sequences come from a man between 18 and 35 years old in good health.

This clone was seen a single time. CDR3 DNA: TGTGCCAGCAGTGAGACAGTCAACTATGGCTACACCTTC. It yields the protein CASSETVNYGYTF. This sequence joins TRBV25-1 and TRBJ1-2, with a tentative D call TRBD1 (5 bases). V was shortened by 3 bases and J by 2 bases, with 7 bases between the two germline ends. The CDR3 is 13 amino acids. Looked up from germline, CDR1 is MGHDK and CDR2 is SYGVNS.

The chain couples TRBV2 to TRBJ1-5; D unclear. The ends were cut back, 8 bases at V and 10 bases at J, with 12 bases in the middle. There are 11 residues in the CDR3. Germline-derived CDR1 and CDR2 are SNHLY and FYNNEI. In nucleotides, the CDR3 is TGTGCCAGCGGCTCGTCGGAACCCCAGCATTTT. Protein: CASGSSEPQHF.

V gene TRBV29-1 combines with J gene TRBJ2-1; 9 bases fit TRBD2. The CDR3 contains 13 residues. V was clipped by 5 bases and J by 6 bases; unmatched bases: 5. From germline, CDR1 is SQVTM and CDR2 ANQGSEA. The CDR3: CSVWLAGSNEQFF. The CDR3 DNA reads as TGCAGCGTTTGGCTAGCGGGATCCAATGAGCAGTTCTTC.

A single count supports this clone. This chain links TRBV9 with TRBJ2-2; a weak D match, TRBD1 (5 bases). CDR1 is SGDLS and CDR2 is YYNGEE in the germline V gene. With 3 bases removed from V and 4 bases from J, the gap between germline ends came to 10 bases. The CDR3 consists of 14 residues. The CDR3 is CASSASQVTGELFF. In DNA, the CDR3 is TGTGCCAGCAGCGCATCACAGGTCACCGGGGAGCTGTTTTTT. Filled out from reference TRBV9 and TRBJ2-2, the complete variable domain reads DSGVTQTPKHLITATGQRVTLRCSPRSGDLSVYWYQQSLDQGLQFLIQYYNGEERAKGNILERFSAQQFPDLHSELNLSSLELGDSALYFCASSASQVTGELFFGEGSRLTVL.

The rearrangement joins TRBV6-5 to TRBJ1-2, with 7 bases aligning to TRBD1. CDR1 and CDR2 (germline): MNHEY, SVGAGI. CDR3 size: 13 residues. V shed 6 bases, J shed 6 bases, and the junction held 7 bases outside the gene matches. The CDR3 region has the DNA TGTGCCAGCAGCCTGACAGGGTTGGATGGCTACACCTTC. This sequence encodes CASSLTGLDGYTF.

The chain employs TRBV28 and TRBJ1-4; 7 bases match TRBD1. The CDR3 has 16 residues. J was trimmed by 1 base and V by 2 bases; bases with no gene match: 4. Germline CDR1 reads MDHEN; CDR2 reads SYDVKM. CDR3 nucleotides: TGTGCCAGCAGTTTAGAGGGGGCAGGAACTAATGAAAAACTGTTTTTT. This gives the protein CASSLEGAGTNEKLFF. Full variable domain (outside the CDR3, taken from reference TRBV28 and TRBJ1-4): DVKVTQSSRYLVKRTGEKVFLECVQDMDHENMFWYRQDPGLGLRLIYFSYDVKMKEKGDIPEGYSVSREKKERFSLILESASTNQTSMYLCASSLEGAGTNEKLFFGSGTQLSVL.

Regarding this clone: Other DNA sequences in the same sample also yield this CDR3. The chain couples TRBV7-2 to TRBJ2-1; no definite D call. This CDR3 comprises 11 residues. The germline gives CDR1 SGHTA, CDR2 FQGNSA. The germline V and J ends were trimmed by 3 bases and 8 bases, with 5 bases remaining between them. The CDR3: CASSFWDEQFF. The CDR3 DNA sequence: TGTGCCAGCAGCTTTTGGGATGAGCAGTTCTTC. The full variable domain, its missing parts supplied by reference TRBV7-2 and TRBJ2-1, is GAGVSQSPSNKVTEKGKDVELRCDPISGHTALYWYRQSLGQGLEFLIYFQGNSAPDKSGLPSDRFSAERTGGSVSTLTIQRTQQEDSAVYLCASSFWDEQFFGPGTRLTVL.

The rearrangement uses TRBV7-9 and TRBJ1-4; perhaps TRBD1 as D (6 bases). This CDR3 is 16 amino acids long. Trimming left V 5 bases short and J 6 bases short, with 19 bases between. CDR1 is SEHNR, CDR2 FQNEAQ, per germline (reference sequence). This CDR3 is CASSPSHGGGYEKLFF. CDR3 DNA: TGTGCCAGCAGCCCAAGTCACGGAGGGGGTTATGAAAAACTGTTTTTT.

CDR3 DNA: TGTGCCAGCAGTTACACCGTATCGGGACGAGGAGGCTACACCTTC. Protein product: CASSYTVSGRGGYTF. The chain couples TRBV6-6 to TRBJ1-2; a weak D match, TRBD1 (5 bases). This CDR3 is 15 amino acids long. The V gene lost 2 bases and the J gene lost 8 bases, with 18 bases spanning the gap. The germline V gene has CDR1 MNHNY and CDR2 SVGAGI (reference sequence).

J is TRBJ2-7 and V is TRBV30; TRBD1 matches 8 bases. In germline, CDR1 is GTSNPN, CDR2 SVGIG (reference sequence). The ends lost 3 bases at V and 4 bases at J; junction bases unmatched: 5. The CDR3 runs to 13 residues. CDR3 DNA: TGTGCCTGGAGACAGGGGGAGATATACGAGCAGTACTTC. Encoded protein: CAWRQGEIYEQYF. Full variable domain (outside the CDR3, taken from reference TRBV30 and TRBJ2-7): SQTIHQWPATLVQPVGSPLSLECTVEGTSNPNLYWYRQAAGRGLQLLFYSVGIGQISSEVPQNLSASRPQDRQFILSSKKLLLSDSGFYLCAWRQGEIYEQYFGPGTRLTVT.

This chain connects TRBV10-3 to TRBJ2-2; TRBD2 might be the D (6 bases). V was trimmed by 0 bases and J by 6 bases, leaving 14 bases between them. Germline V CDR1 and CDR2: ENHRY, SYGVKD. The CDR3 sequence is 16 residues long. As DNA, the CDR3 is TGTGCCATCAGTGAGTCTTATGGGAGGCGACCCGGGGAGCTGTTTTTT. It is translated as CAISESYGRRPGELFF.

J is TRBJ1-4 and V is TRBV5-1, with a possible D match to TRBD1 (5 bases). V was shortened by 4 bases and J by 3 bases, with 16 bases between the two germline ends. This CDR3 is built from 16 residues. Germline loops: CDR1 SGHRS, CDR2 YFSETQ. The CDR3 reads CASSLTGTASNEKLFF. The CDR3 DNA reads TGCGCCAGCAGCCTCACCGGGACGGCCTCTAATGAAAAACTGTTTTTT.

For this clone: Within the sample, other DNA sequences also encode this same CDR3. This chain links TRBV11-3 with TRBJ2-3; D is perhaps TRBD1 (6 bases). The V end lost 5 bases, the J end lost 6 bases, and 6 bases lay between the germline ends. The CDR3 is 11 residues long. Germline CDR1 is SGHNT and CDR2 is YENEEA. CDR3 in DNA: TGTGCCAGCAGCAGGGGGGATACGCAGTATTTT. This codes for CASSRGDTQYF.

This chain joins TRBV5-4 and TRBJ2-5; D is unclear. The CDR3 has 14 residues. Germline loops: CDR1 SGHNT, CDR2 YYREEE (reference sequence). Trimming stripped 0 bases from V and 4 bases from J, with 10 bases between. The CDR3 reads CASSLEAGGETQYF. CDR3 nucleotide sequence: TGTGCCAGCAGCTTGGAGGCAGGTGGAGAGACCCAGTACTTC.

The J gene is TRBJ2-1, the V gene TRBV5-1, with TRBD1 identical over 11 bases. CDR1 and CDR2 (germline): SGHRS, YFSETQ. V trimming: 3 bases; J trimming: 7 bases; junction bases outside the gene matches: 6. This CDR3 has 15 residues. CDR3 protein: CASSSQDRGLNEQFF. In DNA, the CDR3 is TGCGCCAGCAGCTCACAGGACAGGGGGCTGAATGAGCAGTTCTTC.

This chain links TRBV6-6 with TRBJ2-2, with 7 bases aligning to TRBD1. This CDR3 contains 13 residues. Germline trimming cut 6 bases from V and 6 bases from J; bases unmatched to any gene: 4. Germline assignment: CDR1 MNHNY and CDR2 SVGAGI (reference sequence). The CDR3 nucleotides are TGTGCCAGCAGAACGACAGGGCCCGGGGAGCTGTTTTTT. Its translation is CASRTTGPGELFF.

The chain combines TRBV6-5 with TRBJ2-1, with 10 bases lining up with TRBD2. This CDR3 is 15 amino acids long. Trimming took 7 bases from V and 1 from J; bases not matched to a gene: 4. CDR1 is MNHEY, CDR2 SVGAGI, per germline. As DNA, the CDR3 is TGTGCCAGCATCGCTAGCGGGAGATCCTACAATGAGCAGTTCTTC. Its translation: CASIASGRSYNEQFF.

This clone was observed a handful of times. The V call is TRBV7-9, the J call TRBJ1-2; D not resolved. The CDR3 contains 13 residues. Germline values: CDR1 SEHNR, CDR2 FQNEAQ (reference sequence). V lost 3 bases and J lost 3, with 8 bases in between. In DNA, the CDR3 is TGTGCCAGCAGCTTTACATACGACTATGGCTACACCTTC. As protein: CASSFTYDYGYTF. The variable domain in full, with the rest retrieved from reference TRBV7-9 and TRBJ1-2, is DTGVSQNPRHKITKRGQNVTFRCDPISEHNRLYWYRQTLGQGPEFLTYFQNEAQLEKSRLLSDRFSAERPKGSFSTLEIQRTEQGDSAMYLCASSFTYDYGYTFGSGTRLTVV.

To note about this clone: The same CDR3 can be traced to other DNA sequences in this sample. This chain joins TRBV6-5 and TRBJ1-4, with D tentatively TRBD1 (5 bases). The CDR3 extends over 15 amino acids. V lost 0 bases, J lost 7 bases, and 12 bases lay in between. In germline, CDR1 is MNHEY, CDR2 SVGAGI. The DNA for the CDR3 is TGTGCCAGCAGTTACTCGGGAGGGGTAGGTGAAAAACTGTTTTTT. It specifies CASSYSGGVGEKLFF.

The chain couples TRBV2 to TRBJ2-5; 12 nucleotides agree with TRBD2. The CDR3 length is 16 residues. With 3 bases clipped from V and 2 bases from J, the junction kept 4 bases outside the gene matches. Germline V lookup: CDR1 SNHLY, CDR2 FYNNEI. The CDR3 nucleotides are TGTGCCAGCAGTGATACTAGCGGGAGGCATCAAGAGACCCAGTACTTC. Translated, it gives CASSDTSGRHQETQYF.

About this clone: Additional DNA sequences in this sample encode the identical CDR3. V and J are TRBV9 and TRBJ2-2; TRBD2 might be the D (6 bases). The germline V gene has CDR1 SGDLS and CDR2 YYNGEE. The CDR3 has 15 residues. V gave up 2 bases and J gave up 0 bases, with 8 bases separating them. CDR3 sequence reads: CASSVAGSNTGELFF. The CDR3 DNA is TGTGCCAGCAGCGTGGCGGGATCGAACACCGGGGAGCTGTTTTTT.

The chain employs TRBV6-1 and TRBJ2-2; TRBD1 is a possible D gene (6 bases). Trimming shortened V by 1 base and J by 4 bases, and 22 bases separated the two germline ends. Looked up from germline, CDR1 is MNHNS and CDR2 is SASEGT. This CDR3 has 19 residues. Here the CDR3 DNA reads TGTGCCAGCAGTGAAGGAATGGGGACAATGGGTAGAAGCACCGGGGAGCTGTTTTTT. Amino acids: CASSEGMGTMGRSTGELFF.

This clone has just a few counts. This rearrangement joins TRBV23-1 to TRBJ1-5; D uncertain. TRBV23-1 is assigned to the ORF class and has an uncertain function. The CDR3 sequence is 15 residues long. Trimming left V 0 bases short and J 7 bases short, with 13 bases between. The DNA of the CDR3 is TGCGCCAGCAGTCAATCGTTAGGGATTGAACAGCCCCAGCATTTT. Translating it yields CASSQSLGIEQPQHF.

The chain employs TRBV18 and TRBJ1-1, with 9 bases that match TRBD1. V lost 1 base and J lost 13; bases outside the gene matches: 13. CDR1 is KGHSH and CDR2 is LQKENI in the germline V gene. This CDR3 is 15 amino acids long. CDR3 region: CASSPQNRDRDGGFF. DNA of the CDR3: TGTGCCAGCTCACCACAAAACCGGGACAGGGACGGGGGTTTCTTT.

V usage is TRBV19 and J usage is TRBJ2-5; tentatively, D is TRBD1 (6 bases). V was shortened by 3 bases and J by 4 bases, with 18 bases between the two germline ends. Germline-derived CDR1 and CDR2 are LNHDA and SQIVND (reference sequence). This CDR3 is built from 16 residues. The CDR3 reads CASSMSSQGPPETQYF. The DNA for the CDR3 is TGTGCCAGTAGTATGAGTTCACAGGGACCCCCAGAGACCCAGTACTTC.

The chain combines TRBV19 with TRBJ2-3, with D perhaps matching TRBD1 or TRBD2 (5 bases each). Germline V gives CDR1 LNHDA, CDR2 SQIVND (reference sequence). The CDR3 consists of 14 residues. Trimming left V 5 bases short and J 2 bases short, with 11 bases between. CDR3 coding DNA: TGTGCCAGTAGTTATGGGGGAGTCACAGATACGCAGTATTTT. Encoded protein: CASSYGGVTDTQYF.

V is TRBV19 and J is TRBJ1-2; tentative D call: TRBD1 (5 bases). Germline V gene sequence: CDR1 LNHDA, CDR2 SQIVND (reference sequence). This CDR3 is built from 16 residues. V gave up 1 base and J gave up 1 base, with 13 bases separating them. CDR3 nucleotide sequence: TGTGCCAGTAGTATAGTATGGGACGAAGATAACTATGGCTACACCTTC. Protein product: CASSIVWDEDNYGYTF.

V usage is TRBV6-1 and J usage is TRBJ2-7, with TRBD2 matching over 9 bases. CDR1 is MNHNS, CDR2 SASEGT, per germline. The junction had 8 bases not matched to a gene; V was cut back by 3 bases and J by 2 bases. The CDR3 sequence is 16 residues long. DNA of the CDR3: TGTGCCAGCAGTGATGCGGGGGGGGTAAAAGCCTACGAGCAGTACTTC. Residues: CASSDAGGVKAYEQYF.

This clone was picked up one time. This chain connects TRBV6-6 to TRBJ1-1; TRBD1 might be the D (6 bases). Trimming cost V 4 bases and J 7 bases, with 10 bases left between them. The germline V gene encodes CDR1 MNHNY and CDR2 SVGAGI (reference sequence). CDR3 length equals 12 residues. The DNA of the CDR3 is TGTGCCAGCAGTTCCGGGACACGTGAAGCTTTCTTT. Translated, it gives CASSSGTREAFF.

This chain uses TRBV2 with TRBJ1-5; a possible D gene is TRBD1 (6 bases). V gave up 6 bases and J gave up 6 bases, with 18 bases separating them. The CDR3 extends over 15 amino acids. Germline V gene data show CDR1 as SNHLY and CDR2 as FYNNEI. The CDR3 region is CASREQGIVAQPQHF. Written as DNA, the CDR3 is TGTGCCAGCAGGGAGCAGGGGATTGTGGCTCAGCCCCAGCATTTT.

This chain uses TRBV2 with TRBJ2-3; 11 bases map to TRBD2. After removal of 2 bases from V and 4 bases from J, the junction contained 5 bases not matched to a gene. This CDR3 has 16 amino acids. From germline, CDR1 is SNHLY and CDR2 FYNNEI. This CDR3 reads CASSEMLAGGSDTQYF. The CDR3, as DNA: TGTGCCAGCAGTGAAATGCTAGCGGGAGGTTCAGATACGCAGTATTTT.